A single sample gave rise to the 10 T cell receptor beta chains below, sequenced in a study of beta chain features in type 1 diabetes. Sequencing targeted expressed TCRB transcripts, as all isolated RNA had been reverse transcribed. Here immunoSEQ multiplex PCR was the method, and the copy in TCRdb shows in-frame clones only, minus some. The table records about 470,000 clones, 30% of them present only once. Sequences were obtained from naive CD4+ T cells from blood. These receptors all stem from a man between 18 and 29 years old in good health.

The chain employs TRBV27 and TRBJ2-1, with D unresolved. Germline V CDR1 and CDR2: MNHEY, SMNVEV (reference sequence). The ends were cut back, 3 bases at V and 7 bases at J, with 4 bases in the middle. The CDR3 runs 11 residues. CDR3 nucleotides: TGTGCCAGCAGTTTGAGGAATGAGCAGTTCTTC. Residues: CASSLRNEQFF.

This clone was observed many times. Other nucleotide sequences in the sample specify the same CDR3. The V and J genes are TRBV10-3 and TRBJ2-5; D uncertain. This CDR3 is built from 11 residues. Germline V gene data show CDR1 as ENHRY and CDR2 as SYGVKD. V was cut by 0 bases and J by 4 bases, with 0 bases left in between. CDR3 in amino acids: CAISESETQYF. The DNA of the CDR3 is TGTGCCATCAGTGAGTCAGAGACCCAGTACTTC.

The CDR3 protein is CASSRTGGNTEAFF. The CDR3 DNA follows: TGTGCCAGCTCGCGTACAGGGGGCAACACTGAAGCTTTCTTT. V gene TRBV18 combines with J gene TRBJ1-1; 9 nucleotides agree with TRBD1. The junction had 4 bases not matched to a gene; V was cut back by 6 bases and J by 2 bases. The CDR3 has 14 amino acids. Germline-derived CDR1 and CDR2 are KGHSH and LQKENI.

This clone was counted between two and nine times. The chain's CDR3 is CASSQPPSGYNEQFF. The CDR3 coding sequence is TGTGCCAGCAGTCAACCCCCTAGCGGATACAATGAGCAGTTCTTC. This chain joins TRBV5-4 and TRBJ2-1; 7 bases agree with TRBD2. The V and J ends lost 5 bases and 4 bases, in that order; junction bases with no gene match: 9. The CDR3 has 15 residues. CDR1 and CDR2 from the germline V gene are SGHNT and YYREEE (reference sequence). Full variable domain (missing parts from reference TRBV5-4 and TRBJ2-1): ETGVTQSPTHLIKTRGQQVTLRCSSQSGHNTVSWYQQALGQGPQFIFQYYREEENGRGNFPPRFSGLQFPNYSSELNVNALELDDSALYLCASSQPPSGYNEQFFGPGTRLTVL.

The V gene is TRBV15, the J gene TRBJ2-7; the D is unclear. V gave up 4 bases and J gave up 5 bases, with 12 bases separating them. The CDR3 is 13 residues long. The germline V gene has CDR1 LNHNV and CDR2 YYDKDF (reference sequence). CDR3 sequence (DNA): TGTGCCACCAGCATCGGGCCTCGGGACGAGCAGTACTTC. Protein sequence: CATSIGPRDEQYF.

The rearrangement joins TRBV15 to TRBJ2-5; TRBD2 matches 8 bases. V was pared by 3 bases and J by 5 bases, with 2 bases of the junction left unmatched. Germline values: CDR1 LNHNV, CDR2 YYDKDF (reference sequence). The CDR3 runs 13 residues. The CDR3: CATSSSGTETQYF. In DNA, the CDR3 is TGTGCCACCAGCAGTAGCGGGACGGAGACCCAGTACTTC.

V is TRBV28 and J is TRBJ2-5; D may be TRBD1 (6 bases). V shed 6 bases and J shed 4 bases, with 12 bases lying between them. Germline V lookup: CDR1 MDHEN, CDR2 SYDVKM. The CDR3 extends over 13 amino acids. Written as DNA, the CDR3 is TGTGCCAGCAGCCGTGGGACACCAGAGACCCAGTACTTC. Translating it yields CASSRGTPETQYF.

This clone has a handful of counts. The chain employs TRBV19 and TRBJ2-5, with 13 bases aligning to TRBD2. The junction had 7 bases not matched to a gene; V was cut back by 5 bases and J by 4 bases. The CDR3 runs 16 residues. The germline V gene encodes CDR1 LNHDA and CDR2 SQIVND (reference sequence). CDR3 amino acids: CASSPGTSGTGETQYF. CDR3 sequence (DNA): TGTGCCAGTAGTCCTGGGACTAGCGGGACGGGAGAGACCCAGTACTTC.

The chain links TRBV7-9 to TRBJ2-2; D unresolved. V was cut by 5 bases and J by 8 bases, with 12 bases left in between. Germline-derived CDR1 and CDR2 are SEHNR and FQNEAQ (reference sequence). CDR3 size: 13 residues. The DNA for the CDR3 is TGTGCCAGCAGCACCTTCGCGCCGGGGGAGCTGTTTTTT. Its translation is CASSTFAPGELFF.

This clone came up a few times. The chain carries TRBV9 and TRBJ2-5; maybe TRBD2 (5 bases). Germline CDR1 is SGDLS and CDR2 is YYNGEE. The CDR3 length is 15 residues. V dropped 0 bases and J dropped 2 bases, with 11 bases sitting between them. CDR3 sequence reads: CASSVDPRDQETQYF. Here the CDR3 DNA reads TGTGCCAGCAGCGTAGACCCCCGGGATCAAGAGACCCAGTACTTC.